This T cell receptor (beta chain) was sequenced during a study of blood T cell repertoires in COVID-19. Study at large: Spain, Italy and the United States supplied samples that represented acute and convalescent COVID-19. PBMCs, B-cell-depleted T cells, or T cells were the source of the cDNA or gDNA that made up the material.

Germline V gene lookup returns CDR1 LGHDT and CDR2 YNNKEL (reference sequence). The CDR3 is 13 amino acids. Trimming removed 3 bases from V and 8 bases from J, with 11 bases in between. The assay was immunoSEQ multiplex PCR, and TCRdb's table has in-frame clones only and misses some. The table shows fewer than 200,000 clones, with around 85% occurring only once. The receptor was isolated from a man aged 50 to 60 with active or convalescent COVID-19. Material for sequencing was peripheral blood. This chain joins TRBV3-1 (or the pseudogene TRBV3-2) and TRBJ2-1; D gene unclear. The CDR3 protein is CASSHGVSDEQFF. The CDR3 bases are TGTGCCAGCAGCCATGGAGTGAGCGATGAGCAGTTCTTC.